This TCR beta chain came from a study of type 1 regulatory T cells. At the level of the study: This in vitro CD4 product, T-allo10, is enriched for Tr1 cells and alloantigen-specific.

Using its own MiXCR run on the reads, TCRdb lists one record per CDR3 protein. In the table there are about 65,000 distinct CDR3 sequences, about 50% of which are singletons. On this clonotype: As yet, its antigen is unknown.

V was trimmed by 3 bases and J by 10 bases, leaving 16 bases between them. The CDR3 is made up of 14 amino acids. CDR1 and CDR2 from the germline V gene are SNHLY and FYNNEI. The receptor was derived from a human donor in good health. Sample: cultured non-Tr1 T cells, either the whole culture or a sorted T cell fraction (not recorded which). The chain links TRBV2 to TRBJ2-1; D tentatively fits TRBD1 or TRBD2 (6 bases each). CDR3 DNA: TGTGCCAGCAGTGAGGGGGGCGCGGTTGGGGAGCAGTTCTTC. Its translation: CASSEGGAVGEQFF.